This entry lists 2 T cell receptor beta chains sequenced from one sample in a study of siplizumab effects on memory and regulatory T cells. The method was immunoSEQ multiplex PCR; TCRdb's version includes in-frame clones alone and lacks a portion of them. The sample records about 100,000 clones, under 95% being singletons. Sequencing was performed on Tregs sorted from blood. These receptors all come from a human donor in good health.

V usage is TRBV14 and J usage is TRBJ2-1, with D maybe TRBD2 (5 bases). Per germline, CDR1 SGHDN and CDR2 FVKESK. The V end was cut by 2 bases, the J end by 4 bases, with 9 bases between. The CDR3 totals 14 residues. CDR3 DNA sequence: TGTGCCAGCAGCCAATTCGAGCGGTACAATGAGCAGTTCTTC. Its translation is CASSQFERYNEQFF.

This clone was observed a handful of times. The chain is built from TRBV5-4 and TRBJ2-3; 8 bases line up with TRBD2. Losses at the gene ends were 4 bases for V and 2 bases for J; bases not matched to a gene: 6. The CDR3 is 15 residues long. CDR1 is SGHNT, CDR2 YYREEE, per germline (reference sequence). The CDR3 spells CASSPGLANTDTQYF. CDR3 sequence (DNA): TGTGCCAGCAGCCCCGGACTAGCCAACACAGATACGCAGTATTTT.